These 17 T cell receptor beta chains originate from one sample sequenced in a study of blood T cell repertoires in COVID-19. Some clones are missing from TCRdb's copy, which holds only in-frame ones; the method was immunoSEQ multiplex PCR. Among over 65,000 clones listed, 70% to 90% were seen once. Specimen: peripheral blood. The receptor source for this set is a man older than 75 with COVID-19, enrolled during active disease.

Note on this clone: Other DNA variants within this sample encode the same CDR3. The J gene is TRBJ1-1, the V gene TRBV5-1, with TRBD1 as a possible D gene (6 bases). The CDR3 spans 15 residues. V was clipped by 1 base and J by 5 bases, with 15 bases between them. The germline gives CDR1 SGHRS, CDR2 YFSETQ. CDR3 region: CASSLSGTQNTEAFF. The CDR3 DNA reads TGCGCCAGCAGCTTGAGTGGGACACAGAATACTGAAGCTTTCTTT. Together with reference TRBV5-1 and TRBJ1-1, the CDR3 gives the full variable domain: KAGVTQTPRYLIKTRGQQVTLSCSPISGHRSVSWYQQTPGQGLQFLFEYFSETQRNKGNFPGRFSGRQFSNSRSEMNVSTLELGDSALYLCASSLSGTQNTEAFFGQGTRLTVV.

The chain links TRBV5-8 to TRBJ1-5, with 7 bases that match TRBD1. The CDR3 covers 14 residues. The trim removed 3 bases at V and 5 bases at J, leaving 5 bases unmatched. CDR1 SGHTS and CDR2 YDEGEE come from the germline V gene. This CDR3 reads CASSSYRGDQPQHF. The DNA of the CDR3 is TGTGCCAGCAGCTCCTACAGGGGCGATCAGCCCCAGCATTTT. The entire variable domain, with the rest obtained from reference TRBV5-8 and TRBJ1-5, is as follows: EAGVTQSPTHLIKTRGQQATLRCSPISGHTSVYWYQQALGLGLQFLLWYDEGEERNRGNFPPRFSGRQFPNYSSELNVNALELEDSALYLCASSSYRGDQPQHFGDGTRLSIL.

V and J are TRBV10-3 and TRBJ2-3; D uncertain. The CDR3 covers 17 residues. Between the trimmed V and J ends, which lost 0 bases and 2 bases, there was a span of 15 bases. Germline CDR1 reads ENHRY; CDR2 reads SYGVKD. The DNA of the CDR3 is TGTGCCATCAGTGAGTCGAGTAGTAGTTTAGTCACAGATACGCAGTATTTT. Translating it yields CAISESSSSLVTDTQYF.

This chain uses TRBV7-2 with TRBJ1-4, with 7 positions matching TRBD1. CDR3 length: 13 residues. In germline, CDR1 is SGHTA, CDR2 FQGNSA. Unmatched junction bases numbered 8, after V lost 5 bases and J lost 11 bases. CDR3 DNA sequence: TGTGCCAGCAGCCGGGACAGTAGCGAGAAACTGTTTTTT. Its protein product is CASSRDSSEKLFF.

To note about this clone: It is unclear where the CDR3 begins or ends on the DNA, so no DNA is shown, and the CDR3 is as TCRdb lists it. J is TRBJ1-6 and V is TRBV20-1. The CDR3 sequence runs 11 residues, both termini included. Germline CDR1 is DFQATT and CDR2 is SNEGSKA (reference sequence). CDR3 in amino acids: CSARVATGISF.

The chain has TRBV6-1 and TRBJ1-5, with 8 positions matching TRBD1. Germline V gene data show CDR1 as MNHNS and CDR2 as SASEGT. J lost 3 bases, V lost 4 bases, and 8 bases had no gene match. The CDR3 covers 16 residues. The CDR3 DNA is TGTGCCAGCAGTGTGGGGACAGGAGAATCCAATCAGCCCCAGCATTTT. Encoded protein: CASSVGTGESNQPQHF.

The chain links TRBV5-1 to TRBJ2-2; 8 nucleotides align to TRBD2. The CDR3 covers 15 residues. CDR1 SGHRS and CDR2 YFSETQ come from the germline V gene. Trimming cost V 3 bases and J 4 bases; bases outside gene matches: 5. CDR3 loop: CASSWIAGSTGELFF. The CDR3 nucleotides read TGCGCCAGCAGCTGGATAGCGGGAAGCACCGGGGAGCTGTTTTTT.

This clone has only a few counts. The CDR3 spells CASAQGFDTEAFF. The CDR3 DNA reads TGTGCCAGCGCCCAGGGGTTTGACACTGAAGCTTTCTTT. The V gene is TRBV11-1, the J gene TRBJ1-1; a weak D match, TRBD1 (6 bases). Germline CDR1 reads SGHAT; CDR2 reads FQDESV (reference sequence). V lost 8 bases and J lost 3, with 13 bases in between. The CDR3 loop spans 13 amino acids.

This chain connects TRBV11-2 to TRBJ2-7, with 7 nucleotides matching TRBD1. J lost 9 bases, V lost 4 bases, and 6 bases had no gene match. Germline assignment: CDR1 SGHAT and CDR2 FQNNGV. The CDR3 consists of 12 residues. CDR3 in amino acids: CASSYDRDVQYF. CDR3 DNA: TGTGCCAGCAGCTACGACAGGGATGTGCAGTACTTC.

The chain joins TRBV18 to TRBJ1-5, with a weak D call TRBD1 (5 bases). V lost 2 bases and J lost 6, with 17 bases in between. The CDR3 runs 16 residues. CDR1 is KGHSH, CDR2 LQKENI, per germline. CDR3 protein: CASSPGTSTYAQPQHF. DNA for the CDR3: TGTGCCAGCTCACCAGGGACTTCGACCTATGCTCAGCCCCAGCATTTT.

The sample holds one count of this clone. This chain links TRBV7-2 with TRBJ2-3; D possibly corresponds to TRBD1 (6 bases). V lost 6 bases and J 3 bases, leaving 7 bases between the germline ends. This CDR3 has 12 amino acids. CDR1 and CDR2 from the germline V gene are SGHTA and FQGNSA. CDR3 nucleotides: TGTGCCAGCAGGGGGGCAACAGATACGCAGTATTTT. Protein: CASRGATDTQYF.

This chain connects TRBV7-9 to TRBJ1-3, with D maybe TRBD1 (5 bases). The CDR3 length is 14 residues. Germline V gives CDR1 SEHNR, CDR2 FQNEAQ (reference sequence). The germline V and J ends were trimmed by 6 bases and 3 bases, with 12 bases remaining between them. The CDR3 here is CASSRRQGGNTIYF. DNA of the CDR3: TGTGCCAGCAGTCGTCGGCAGGGTGGAAACACCATATATTTT.

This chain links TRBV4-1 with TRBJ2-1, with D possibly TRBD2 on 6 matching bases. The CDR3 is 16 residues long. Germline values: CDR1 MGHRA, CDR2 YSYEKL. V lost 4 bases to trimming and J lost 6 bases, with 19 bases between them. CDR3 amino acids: CASSLGLGGSGNEQFF. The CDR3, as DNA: TGCGCCAGCAGCCTAGGGCTGGGGGGTAGTGGCAATGAGCAGTTCTTC.

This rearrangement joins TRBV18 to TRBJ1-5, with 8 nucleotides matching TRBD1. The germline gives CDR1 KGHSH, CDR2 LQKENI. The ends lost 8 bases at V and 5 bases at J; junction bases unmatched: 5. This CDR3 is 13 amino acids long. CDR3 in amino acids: CASPQDRDQPQHF. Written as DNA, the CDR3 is TGTGCCAGCCCACAGGACAGGGATCAGCCCCAGCATTTT.

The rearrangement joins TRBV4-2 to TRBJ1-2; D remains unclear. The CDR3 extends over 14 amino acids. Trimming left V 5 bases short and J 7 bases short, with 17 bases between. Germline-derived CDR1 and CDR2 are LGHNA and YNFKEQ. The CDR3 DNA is TGTGCCAGCAGCGGCGGCAGTGACGTGGGTGGCTACACCTTC. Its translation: CASSGGSDVGGYTF.

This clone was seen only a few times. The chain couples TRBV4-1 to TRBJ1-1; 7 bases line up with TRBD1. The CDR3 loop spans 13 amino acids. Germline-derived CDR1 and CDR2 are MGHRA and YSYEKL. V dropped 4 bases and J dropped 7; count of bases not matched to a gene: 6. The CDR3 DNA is TGCGCCAGCAGCCGGGGGGACAGCTTTGAAGCTTTCTTT. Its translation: CASSRGDSFEAFF.

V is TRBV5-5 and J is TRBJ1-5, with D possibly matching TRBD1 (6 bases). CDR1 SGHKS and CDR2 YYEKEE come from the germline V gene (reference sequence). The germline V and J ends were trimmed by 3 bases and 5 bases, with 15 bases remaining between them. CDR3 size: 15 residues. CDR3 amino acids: CASSWGGGAYQPQHF. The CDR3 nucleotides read TGTGCCAGCAGCTGGGGAGGGGGGGCATATCAGCCCCAGCATTTT.